This T cell receptor (beta chain) was recorded in a study of blood T cell repertoires in COVID-19. In the study overall: Researchers got acute and convalescent COVID-19 samples from the United States, Italy and Spain. In each case, the material was cDNA or gDNA derived from T cells, B-cell-depleted T cells, or PBMCs.

In the study's own analysis: It was from reference gene primer amplification that nucleated cell counts were estimated. Assay: immunoSEQ multiplex PCR; the TCRdb copy retains only in-frame clones and omits some. D and trimming were read from the DNA, whereas the V and J calls and clone size are those reported in that table. The repertoire includes about 53,000 clones, roughly 79% of them detected once, and 14% to 15% sits in the top ten. Unmatched junction bases numbered 3, after V lost 4 bases and J lost 6 bases. Germline values: CDR1 KGHSH, CDR2 LQKENI. The CDR3 covers 13 residues. This clonotype originated in a human donor in a cohort sampled during active COVID-19. The chain carries TRBV18 and TRBJ1-5, with 7 bases matching TRBD1. Sequencing was done on a sample of peripheral blood. DNA for the CDR3: TGTGCCAGCTCACGACAGGGTAGTCAGCCCCAGCATTTT. Residues: CASSRQGSQPQHF. Based on the CDR3 plus reference TRBV18 and TRBJ1-5, the full variable domain is NAGVMQNPRHLVRRRGQEARLRCSPMKGHSHVYWYRQLPEEGLKFMVYLQKENIIDESGMPKERFSAEFPKEGPSILRIQQVVRGDSAAYFCASSRQGSQPQHFGDGTRLSIL.